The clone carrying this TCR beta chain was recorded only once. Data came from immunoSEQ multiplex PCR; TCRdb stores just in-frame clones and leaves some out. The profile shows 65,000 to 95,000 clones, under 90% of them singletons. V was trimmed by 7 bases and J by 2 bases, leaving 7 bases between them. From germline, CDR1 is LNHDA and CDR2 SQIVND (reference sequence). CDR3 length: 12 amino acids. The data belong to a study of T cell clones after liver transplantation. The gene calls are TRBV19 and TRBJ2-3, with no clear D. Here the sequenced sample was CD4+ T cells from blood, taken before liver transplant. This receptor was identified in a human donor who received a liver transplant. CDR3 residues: CASMGSTDTQYF. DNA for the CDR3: TGTGCCAGTATGGGATCCACAGATACGCAGTATTTT.